This T cell receptor beta chain appears in the sequencing data of a study of blood T cell repertoires in COVID-19. The CDR3 is 14 amino acids. The V gene's germline CDR1 is LNHDA and CDR2 SQIVND (reference sequence). V dropped 7 bases and J dropped 2; count of bases not matched to a gene: 5. The data were produced by immunoSEQ multiplex PCR, yet TCRdb's version contains in-frame clones alone and is incomplete. The top ten hold about 10% of the sample, which has 250,000 to 300,000 clones, over 70% seen once. Comments on this clone: This same CDR3 is encoded by further DNA sequences in the sample.

The rearrangement links TRBV19 to TRBJ1-5; 7 positions agree with TRBD1. The material sequenced was peripheral blood. This TCR came from a woman in her 70s with COVID-19, enrolled during active disease. CDR3 sequence reads: CASTLDRGNQPQHF. The CDR3 DNA reads TGTGCCAGTACCTTAGACAGGGGCAATCAGCCCCAGCATTTT.